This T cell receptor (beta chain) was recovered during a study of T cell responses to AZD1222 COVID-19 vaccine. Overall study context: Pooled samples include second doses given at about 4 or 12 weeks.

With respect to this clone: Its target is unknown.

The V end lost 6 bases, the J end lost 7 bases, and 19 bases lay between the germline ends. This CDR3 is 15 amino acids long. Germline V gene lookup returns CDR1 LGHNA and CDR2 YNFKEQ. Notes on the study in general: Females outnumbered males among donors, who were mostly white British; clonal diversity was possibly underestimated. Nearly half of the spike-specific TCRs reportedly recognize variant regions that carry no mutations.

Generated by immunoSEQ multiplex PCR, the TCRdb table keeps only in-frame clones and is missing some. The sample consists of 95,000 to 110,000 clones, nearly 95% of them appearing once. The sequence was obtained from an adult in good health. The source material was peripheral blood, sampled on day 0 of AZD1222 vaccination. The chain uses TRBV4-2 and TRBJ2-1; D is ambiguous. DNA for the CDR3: TGTGCCAGCAGGGAACGGCCCCTATCACGGAATGAGCAGTTCTTC. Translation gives CASRERPLSRNEQFF.